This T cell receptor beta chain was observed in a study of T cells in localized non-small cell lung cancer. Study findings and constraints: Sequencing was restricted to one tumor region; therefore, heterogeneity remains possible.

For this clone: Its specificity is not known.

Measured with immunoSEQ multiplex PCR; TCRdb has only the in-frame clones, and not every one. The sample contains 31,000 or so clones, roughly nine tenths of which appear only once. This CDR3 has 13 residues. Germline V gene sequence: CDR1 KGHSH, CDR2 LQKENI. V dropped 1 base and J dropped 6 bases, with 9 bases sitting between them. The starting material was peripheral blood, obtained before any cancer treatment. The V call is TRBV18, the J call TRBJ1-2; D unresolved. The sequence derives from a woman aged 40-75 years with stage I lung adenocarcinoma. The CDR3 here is CASSPRADDGYTF. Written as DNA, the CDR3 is TGTGCCAGCTCACCACGGGCGGATGATGGCTACACCTTC.